The 22 T cell receptor beta chains below all came from one sample that was sequenced in a study of technical replicates of blood from several donors. The method was immunoSEQ multiplex PCR; TCRdb's version includes in-frame clones alone and lacks a portion of them. This sample has some 77,000 clones, with 70% to 90% found just once. The sample taken for sequencing was PBMCs. Receptor source: a human donor in good health. Some clones in this sample may be carry-over from other donors' samples.

The table lists this clone with a count of one. V and J are TRBV27 and TRBJ2-3, with 9 bases that match TRBD2. This CDR3 is built from 16 residues. Germline CDR1 reads MNHEY; CDR2 reads SMNVEV (reference sequence). Trimming cost V 7 bases and J 4 bases; bases outside gene matches: 12. The CDR3 here is CASTPLLAGMADTQYF. CDR3 nucleotide sequence: TGTGCCAGCACCCCCCTCCTAGCGGGGATGGCAGATACGCAGTATTTT.

This clone has a single count. V is TRBV7-8 and J is TRBJ1-6; 7 bases align to TRBD1. V lost 5 bases and J lost 2; bases outside the gene matches: 9. This CDR3 comprises 17 residues. Germline CDR1 reads SGHVS; CDR2 reads FQNEAQ. The CDR3 region has the DNA TGTGCCAGCAGCAAAGGGGTCCAGGGGGCCTATAATTCACCCCTCCACTTT. Encoded protein: CASSKGVQGAYNSPLHF.

The chain joins TRBV7-9 to TRBJ1-1; D is ambiguous. The CDR3 covers 16 residues. CDR1 and CDR2 (germline): SEHNR, FQNEAQ (reference sequence). V lost 4 bases and J lost 1, with 16 bases in between. The CDR3 region is CASSYMPLVGNTEAFF. CDR3 DNA: TGTGCCAGCAGCTATATGCCCCTCGTCGGGAACACTGAAGCTTTCTTT. Using reference TRBV7-9 and TRBJ1-1 for the parts outside the CDR3, the full variable domain is DTGVSQNPRHKITKRGQNVTFRCDPISEHNRLYWYRQTLGQGPEFLTYFQNEAQLEKSRLLSDRFSAERPKGSFSTLEIQRTEQGDSAMYLCASSYMPLVGNTEAFFGQGTRLTVV.

This chain links TRBV19 with TRBJ2-1, with a tentative D call TRBD2 (6 bases). The CDR3 sequence is 16 residues long. Per germline, CDR1 LNHDA and CDR2 SQIVND (reference sequence). V was pared by 5 bases and J by 3 bases, with 17 bases between. The CDR3 loop is CASSPRLFGGYNEQFF. The CDR3 bases are TGTGCCAGTAGTCCTCGACTATTCGGGGGCTACAATGAGCAGTTCTTC.

The chain employs TRBV7-2 and TRBJ2-5, with 11 bases matching TRBD2. Losses at the gene ends were 5 bases for V and 5 bases for J; bases not matched to a gene: 10. Germline CDR1 is SGHTA and CDR2 is FQGNSA. This CDR3 has 16 amino acids. CDR3 amino acids: CASSLTSGRTWETQYF. The CDR3 DNA sequence: TGTGCCAGCAGCCTTACTAGCGGGAGAACTTGGGAGACCCAGTACTTC.

V is TRBV5-4 and J is TRBJ2-7, with 9 bases matching TRBD2. The CDR3 runs to 14 residues. Per germline, CDR1 SGHNT and CDR2 YYREEE (reference sequence). The ends lost 2 bases at V and 2 bases at J; junction bases unmatched: 2. The CDR3: CASSFGGGAYEQYF. DNA for the CDR3: TGTGCCAGCAGCTTCGGCGGGGGGGCCTACGAGCAGTACTTC.

This sequence joins TRBV4-1 and TRBJ2-5; 11 bases are shared with TRBD2. The trim removed 0 bases at V and 5 bases at J, leaving 5 bases unmatched. The CDR3 length is 16 residues. Germline-derived CDR1 and CDR2 are MGHRA and YSYEKL. CDR3 region: CASSQELAGGGETQYF. DNA of the CDR3: TGCGCCAGCAGCCAAGAGCTAGCGGGGGGCGGGGAGACCCAGTACTTC.

On this clone itself: The same CDR3 arises from other DNA sequences in this sample as well. V usage is TRBV5-1 and J usage is TRBJ2-2; 9 bases match TRBD2. This CDR3 is built from 16 residues. Trimming cost V 0 bases and J 0 bases; bases outside gene matches: 0. CDR1 SGHRS and CDR2 YFSETQ come from the germline V gene. The CDR3 sequence: CASSLVAGANTGELFF. The CDR3 DNA reads as TGCGCCAGCAGCTTGGTAGCGGGGGCGAACACCGGGGAGCTGTTTTTT.

This rearrangement joins TRBV27 to TRBJ2-1, with 13 bases matching TRBD2. V shed 3 bases, J shed 4 bases, and the junction held 12 bases outside the gene matches. Germline V gives CDR1 MNHEY, CDR2 SMNVEV (reference sequence). The CDR3 is 19 amino acids. CDR3: CASSFTLTSGRTNYNEQFF. The CDR3, as DNA: TGTGCCAGCAGTTTTACGCTGACTAGCGGGAGGACTAATTACAATGAGCAGTTCTTC.

The V and J genes are TRBV5-4 and TRBJ1-1, with D possibly being TRBD1 (5 bases). Trimming removed 2 bases at V and 4 bases at J, with 12 bases between. CDR3 length: 14 amino acids. The germline gives CDR1 SGHNT, CDR2 YYREEE (reference sequence). CDR3 sequence (DNA): TGTGCCAGCAGCTTCTCGGGGGGAGGCACTGAAGCTTTCTTT. Translating it yields CASSFSGGGTEAFF.

V and J are TRBV6-6 and TRBJ2-7; possibly TRBD1 for D (6 bases). V was trimmed by 2 bases and J by 7 bases, leaving 9 bases between them. This CDR3 spans 12 amino acids. Germline CDR1 and CDR2: MNHNY and SVGAGI (reference sequence). CDR3 bases: TGTGCCAGCAGTTACCACCAGGGGGAGCAGTACTTC. It encodes CASSYHQGEQYF.

The DNA for the CDR3 is TGTGCCAGCAGCTTAAGACAGGGGCGAAGCTCCTATAATTCACCCCTCCACTTT. Amino acid sequence: CASSLRQGRSSYNSPLHF. V gene TRBV7-8 combines with J gene TRBJ1-6; 8 nucleotides align to TRBD1. The CDR3 loop spans 18 amino acids. V shed 2 bases and J 0 bases; nucleotides not matched to a gene: 6. The germline gives CDR1 SGHVS, CDR2 FQNEAQ.

The chain couples TRBV20-1 to TRBJ2-1, with a tentative D call TRBD1 (6 bases). CDR1 and CDR2 (germline): DFQATT, SNEGSKA (reference sequence). The CDR3 is 11 amino acids. The V end lost 5 bases, the J end lost 8 bases, and 10 bases lay between the germline ends. Here the CDR3 reads CSAQQGYEQFF. The CDR3 nucleotides read TGCAGTGCTCAACAGGGCTATGAGCAGTTCTTC.

The chain links TRBV5-3 to TRBJ2-7; 12 bases are shared with TRBD2. TRBV5-3 is an open reading frame, and its role is uncertain. The CDR3 spans 17 residues. Trimming at V came to 2 bases and at J to 3 bases, leaving 9 bases not matched to a gene. In nucleotides, the CDR3 is TGTGCCAGAAGCTTCTTGACTAGCGGGAGAGGCCTCTACGAGCAGTACTTC. Residues: CARSFLTSGRGLYEQYF.

The chain combines TRBV5-1 with TRBJ2-3; 10 bases match TRBD2. Germline-derived CDR1 and CDR2 are SGHRS and YFSETQ. The CDR3 length is 17 residues. J lost 6 bases, V lost 4 bases, and 14 bases had no gene match. This CDR3 is CASSTHASGGSYDTQYF. CDR3 DNA sequence: TGCGCCAGCAGCACTCATGCTAGCGGGGGTTCATATGATACGCAGTATTTT.

The chain uses TRBV6-4 and TRBJ1-2, with D maybe TRBD1 (5 bases). The V gene's germline CDR1 is MRHNA and CDR2 SNTAGT. The CDR3 loop spans 12 amino acids. With 2 bases removed from V and 7 bases from J, the gap between germline ends came to 8 bases. The CDR3 protein is CASSDRGGGYTF. CDR3 bases: TGTGCCAGCAGTGACAGGGGAGGTGGCTACACCTTC.

CDR3 nucleotides: TGTGCCTGGAGTGTCGGACAGGCTTATAATGAAAAACTGTTTTTT. This codes for CAWSVGQAYNEKLFF. The chain is built from TRBV30 and TRBJ1-4; the match to TRBD1 covers 7 bases. Germline loops: CDR1 GTSNPN, CDR2 SVGIG (reference sequence). J was trimmed by 4 bases and V by 0 bases; bases with no gene match: 5. The CDR3 has 15 residues.

The V and J genes are TRBV19 and TRBJ2-2; TRBD2 might be the D (6 bases). The ends were cut back, 7 bases at V and 0 bases at J, with 15 bases in the middle. The CDR3 is 16 residues long. In germline, CDR1 is LNHDA, CDR2 SQIVND (reference sequence). The CDR3 DNA reads TGTGCCAGTACGAAAAACGGAGGGGCGAACACCGGGGAGCTGTTTTTT. Its translation is CASTKNGGANTGELFF.

The chain is built from TRBV6-1 and TRBJ1-2; tentative D call: TRBD1 (5 bases). V dropped 0 bases and J dropped 2 bases, with 7 bases sitting between them. The CDR3 spans 14 residues. The germline gives CDR1 MNHNS, CDR2 SASEGT. In DNA, the CDR3 is TGTGCCAGCAGTGAAGCGAAGGGGAACTATGGCTACACCTTC. This codes for CASSEAKGNYGYTF.

The gene calls are TRBV25-1 and TRBJ2-5, with D maybe TRBD2 (6 bases). The CDR3 contains 15 residues. The germline V gene encodes CDR1 MGHDK and CDR2 SYGVNS. V lost 1 base, J lost 2 bases, and 11 bases lay in between. The CDR3 DNA reads as TGTGCCAGCAGTGAATCCTCCGGGAGACAAGAGACCCAGTACTTC. Translation gives CASSESSGRQETQYF.

The chain carries TRBV6-6 and TRBJ2-5; TRBD2 agrees at 8 bases. CDR1 is MNHNY and CDR2 is SVGAGI in the germline V gene (reference sequence). The trim removed 4 bases at V and 5 bases at J, leaving 9 bases unmatched. The CDR3 sequence is 15 residues long. This CDR3 is CASSSSRGGQETQYF. CDR3 nucleotides: TGTGCCAGCAGTTCTTCCCGGGGGGGCCAGGAGACCCAGTACTTC.

The chain combines TRBV7-2 with TRBJ1-6, with 7 bases identical to TRBD1. This CDR3 is 16 amino acids long. The trim removed 5 bases at V and 7 bases at J, leaving 11 bases unmatched. Germline CDR1 SGHTA, CDR2 FQGNSA. The CDR3 loop is CASSLTGQVGNSPLHF. DNA of the CDR3: TGTGCCAGCAGCCTGACCGGACAGGTCGGGAATTCACCCCTCCACTTT. Full variable domain (remainder filled in from reference TRBV7-2 and TRBJ1-6): GAGVSQSPSNKVTEKGKDVELRCDPISGHTALYWYRQSLGQGLEFLIYFQGNSAPDKSGLPSDRFSAERTGGSVSTLTIQRTQQEDSAVYLCASSLTGQVGNSPLHFGNGTRLTVT.